The rows below give T cell receptor beta chains drawn from one sample of a study of graft-versus-host responses after intestinal transplantation. Assay: immunoSEQ multiplex PCR; the TCRdb copy retains only in-frame clones and omits some. The sample lists roughly 120,000 clones, roughly 91% seen once, with around 0.12% in the top ten. The antigens these receptors bind are not known. The source was unstimulated CD4+ T cells sorted from spleen or lymph node cells, collected before intestinal transplant. The receptor source for this set is a human donor who received an intestinal transplant. CDR3s include the opening cysteine and the closing phenylalanine or tryptophan. Each record gives: J gene, D gene, clone size, V gene, CDR3 DNA, CDR3 protein. The D gene is left open where the match is weak. Rows may omit the clone size; those that give it use once, few, many or a size class.

J gene: TRBJ1-2
D gene: TRBD1
clone size: few
V gene: TRBV6-1
CDR3 DNA: TGTGCCAGCACTCTAGGACAGGCTTATGGCTACACCTTC
CDR3 protein: CASTLGQAYGYTF

J gene: TRBJ2-7
D gene: TRBD1
clone size: .
V gene: TRBV6-1
CDR3 DNA: TGTGCCAGCGTGTATTACAGGGGGCTCGAGCAGTACTTC
CDR3 protein: CASVYYRGLEQYF

J gene: TRBJ2-7
D gene: TRBD2
clone size: .
V gene: TRBV15
CDR3 DNA: TGTGCCACCAGCAGGTCCTGGACTAGCGGGACGGGGGAGCAGTACTTC
CDR3 protein: CATSRSWTSGTGEQYF

J gene: TRBJ1-5
D gene: .
clone size: .
V gene: TRBV11-2
CDR3 DNA: TGTGCCAGCACCTCCGGGAGGGGTAATCAGCCCCAGCATTTT
CDR3 protein: CASTSGRGNQPQHF

J gene: TRBJ2-5
D gene: .
clone size: .
V gene: TRBV6-6
CDR3 DNA: TGTGCCAGCTGGGCGGGAAGGGAGACCCAGTACTTC
CDR3 protein: CASWAGRETQYF

J gene: TRBJ2-1
D gene: TRBD2
clone size: .
V gene: TRBV23-1
CDR3 DNA: TGCGCCAGCTTCGAAACAGTCCCTAGCGGGCACTACAATGAGCAGTTCTTC
CDR3 protein: CASFETVPSGHYNEQFF

J gene: TRBJ2-7
D gene: .
clone size: .
V gene: TRBV25-1
CDR3 DNA: TGTGCCAGCAGTGTTTATGGCACCAACTCCTACGAGCAGTACTTC
CDR3 protein: CASSVYGTNSYEQYF

J gene: TRBJ2-1
D gene: .
clone size: .
V gene: TRBV6-6
CDR3 DNA: TGTGCCAGCAAGGGGGATGAGCAGTTCTTC
CDR3 protein: CASKGDEQFF

J gene: TRBJ2-7
D gene: TRBD2
clone size: .
V gene: TRBV18
CDR3 DNA: TGTGCCAGCTCACCAACTCTAGCGGGAGGGCCGCACGAGCAGTACTTC
CDR3 protein: CASSPTLAGGPHEQYF

J gene: TRBJ1-1
D gene: .
clone size: once
V gene: TRBV6-6
CDR3 DNA: TGTGCCAGCAGGCGAGGGGAGAACACTGAAGCTTTCTTT
CDR3 protein: CASRRGENTEAFF

J gene: TRBJ1-2
D gene: .
clone size: .
V gene: TRBV6-1
CDR3 DNA: TGTGCCAGCACCCCAGGGAGGGCGGGTAACTATGGCTACACCTTC
CDR3 protein: CASTPGRAGNYGYTF

J gene: TRBJ1-1
D gene: .
clone size: .
V gene: TRBV30
CDR3 DNA: TGTGCCTGGAGCACCCCGGGGAACACTGAAGCTTTCTTT
CDR3 protein: CAWSTPGNTEAFF

J gene: TRBJ2-7
D gene: .
clone size: .
V gene: TRBV9
CDR3 DNA: TGTGCCAGGGGGGGGGCGCCCAACTTC
CDR3 protein: CARGGAPNF

J gene: TRBJ1-5
D gene: .
clone size: .
V gene: TRBV9
CDR3 DNA: TGTGCCAGCAGCGTAGGGGGGACTTCCAATCAGCCCCAGCATTTT
CDR3 protein: CASSVGGTSNQPQHF

J gene: TRBJ2-7
D gene: TRBD2
clone size: .
V gene: TRBV5-6
CDR3 DNA: TGTGCCAGCACCGCTAGCGGGAGGGGTTACGAGCAGTACTTC
CDR3 protein: CASTASGRGYEQYF

J gene: TRBJ2-3
D gene: .
clone size: .
V gene: TRBV5-1
CDR3 DNA: TGCGCCAGCAGCTTGGGGGCCGGAGATACGCAGTATTTT
CDR3 protein: CASSLGAGDTQYF

J gene: TRBJ2-2
D gene: .
clone size: .
V gene: TRBV27
CDR3 DNA: TGTGCCAGCAGTTTAAATAGGGGGTTAACCGGGGAGCTGTTTTTT
CDR3 protein: CASSLNRGLTGELFF

J gene: TRBJ1-1
D gene: .
clone size: .
V gene: TRBV18
CDR3 DNA: TGTGCCAGCTCACCCAGCCGTGCCATGAACACTGAAGCTTTCTTT
CDR3 protein: CASSPSRAMNTEAFF

J gene: TRBJ2-5
D gene: .
clone size: .
V gene: TRBV30
CDR3 DNA: TGTGCCTACGGGCCGGGAGAGACCCAGTACTTC
CDR3 protein: CAYGPGETQYF

J gene: TRBJ2-7
D gene: .
clone size: few
V gene: TRBV6-5
CDR3 DNA: TGTGCCAGCCATGGACAGTCTAATCAGCAGTACTTC
CDR3 protein: CASHGQSNQQYF

J gene: TRBJ2-7
D gene: TRBD2
clone size: .
V gene: TRBV7-2
CDR3 DNA: TGTGCCAGCAGCTTGGGGACTAGCCTGACCTACGAGCAGTACTTC
CDR3 protein: CASSLGTSLTYEQYF

J gene: TRBJ2-2
D gene: .
clone size: .
V gene: TRBV7-9
CDR3 DNA: TGTGCCAGCAGCCCCGCAGGAGAGCTGTTTTTT
CDR3 protein: CASSPAGELFF

J gene: TRBJ2-7
D gene: .
clone size: .
V gene: TRBV10-3
CDR3 DNA: TGTGCCATCGGTTTCCAGGGGTCCTACGAGCAGTACTTC
CDR3 protein: CAIGFQGSYEQYF

J gene: TRBJ2-7
D gene: .
clone size: .
V gene: TRBV11-2
CDR3 DNA: TGTGCCAGCTCCCGCGGCACCCCCTACGAGCAGTACTTC
CDR3 protein: CASSRGTPYEQYF

J gene: TRBJ1-1
D gene: .
clone size: .
V gene: TRBV30
CDR3 DNA: TGTGCCTGGACGGGGCTGGGGACTGAAGCTTTCTTT
CDR3 protein: CAWTGLGTEAFF

J gene: TRBJ2-5
D gene: TRBD1
clone size: .
V gene: TRBV6-1
CDR3 DNA: TGTGCCAGCAGTGAGGCTGGGACAGGGGGCAAGTGGACCCAGTACTTC
CDR3 protein: CASSEAGTGGKWTQYF

J gene: TRBJ1-2
D gene: .
clone size: .
V gene: TRBV9
CDR3 DNA: TGTGCCAGCAGCGTAGAGGCCGGGGGGTACTATGGCTACACCTTC
CDR3 protein: CASSVEAGGYYGYTF

J gene: TRBJ2-7
D gene: .
clone size: .
V gene: TRBV27
CDR3 DNA: TGTGCCAGCACCGGCAGTTTCTCAGGAGTCTACGAGCAGTACTTC
CDR3 protein: CASTGSFSGVYEQYF

J gene: TRBJ1-5
D gene: .
clone size: .
V gene: TRBV6-1
CDR3 DNA: TGTGCCAGCAGTGGCGGACAAGGCCAGCCCCAGCATTTT
CDR3 protein: CASSGGQGQPQHF